Listed below are T cell receptor beta chains from one sample, sequenced in a study of blood T cell repertoires in COVID-19. Measured with immunoSEQ multiplex PCR; TCRdb has only the in-frame clones, and not every one. The sample has roughly 500,000 clones, approximately 86% seen once; the top ten hold roughly 8.5%. Material for sequencing was PBMCs or T cells enriched from blood (not recorded which). Every receptor here comes from a woman aged 60 to 75 who had recovered from COVID-19. Both conserved end residues are part of each CDR3. The D gene is left open where the match is weak. For some rows the clone size is stated as once, few or many, or as a class when expanded; others skip it.

TRBV25-1	NA	TRBJ2-2	NA	TGTGCCAGCAGTGATCGTATGGGGGGTACCGGGGAGCTGTTTTTT	CASSDRMGGTGELFF
TRBV12-3/TRBV12-4	NA	TRBJ2-1	NA	TGTGCCAGCACCAAAGGGGGAGACGATGAGCAGTTCTTC	CASTKGGDDEQFF
TRBV5-1	once	TRBJ1-5	TRBD1	TGCGCCAGCAGCTTGGAGGCAGGGGGTGGGCCCCAGCATTTT	CASSLEAGGGPQHF
TRBV6-4	NA	TRBJ2-1	TRBD2	TGTGCCAGCAGTGACCGCGGGGGGATATACAATGAGCAGTTCTTC	CASSDRGGIYNEQFF
TRBV5-4	NA	TRBJ1-2	TRBD1	TGTGCCAGCAGCTCGCCCCCGGGACAGGGCTATGGCTACACCTTC	CASSSPPGQGYGYTF
TRBV5-1	NA	TRBJ1-3	NA	TGCGCCAGCAGAAGGACAGCCTCCTCTGGAAACACCATATATTTT	CASRRTASSGNTIYF
TRBV2	NA	TRBJ2-7	TRBD2	TGTGCCAGCAGGGGCGGGGGGGAGCCCTCCTACGAGCAGTACTTC	CASRGGGEPSYEQYF
TRBV5-1	NA	TRBJ2-7	TRBD1	TGCGCCAGCAGCTTGTCGACAGGGGGTTTCTACGAGCAGTACTTC	CASSLSTGGFYEQYF
TRBV3-1/TRBV3-2	NA	TRBJ2-1	TRBD2	TGTGCCAGCAGCCAAGATAGGACTAGCGGGGGGGATGAGCAGTTCTTC	CASSQDRTSGGDEQFF
TRBV7-2	NA	TRBJ2-5	TRBD1	TGTGCCAGCAGCTCCCAGGGGGCCGGGGAGACCCAGTACTTC	CASSSQGAGETQYF
TRBV30	NA	TRBJ1-4	NA	TGTGCCTGGAGTTCCCCCGGGGGGCCCGTTAATGAAAAACTGTTTTTT	CAWSSPGGPVNEKLFF
TRBV6-1	NA	TRBJ1-3	NA	TGTGCCAGCAGTGAAGGTCTTCTGGGACATACAGGAAACACCATATATTTT	CASSEGLLGHTGNTIYF
TRBV5-4	NA	TRBJ2-7	NA	TGTGCCAGCAGAGATATGGGGACATCGAGCTCCTACGAGCAGTACTTC	CASRDMGTSSSYEQYF
TRBV7-9	once	TRBJ2-2	TRBD2	TGTGCCAGCAGCCGACGGGGAGGGATCGGGACCGGGGAGCTGTTTTTT	CASSRRGGIGTGELFF
TRBV29-1	NA	TRBJ1-2	NA	TGCAGCGTTGTGGTCTTAGGGGGGGCCCATGGCTACACCTTC	CSVVVLGGAHGYTF
TRBV7-4	NA	TRBJ1-1	TRBD1	TGTGCCAGCAGCTTACCGGGGACAGGGCGGGCGATGAACACTGAAGCTTTCTTT	CASSLPGTGRAMNTEAFF
TRBV5-6	NA	TRBJ2-1	TRBD2	TGTGCCAGTTTGAAGCGGGGGGCCTACAATGAGCAGTTCTTC	CASLKRGAYNEQFF
TRBV6-1	NA	TRBJ2-5	NA	TGTGCCAGCAGTGATCACAGGCTGGCCCAAGAGACCCAGTACTTC	CASSDHRLAQETQYF
TRBV5-1	NA	TRBJ1-2	NA	TGCGCCAGCAGCTTAACCTCCCCCGGGTGGGGCTACACCTTC	CASSLTSPGWGYTF
TRBV6-6	NA	TRBJ1-6	NA	TGTGCCAGCAGTGCTAGACAGGCCAATTCACCCCTCCACTTT	CASSARQANSPLHF
TRBV28	NA	TRBJ1-1	NA	TGTGCCAGCAGTTACAAATCGAACACTGAAGCTTTCTTT	CASSYKSNTEAFF
TRBV4-1	NA	TRBJ2-5	TRBD1	TGCGCCAGCAGCCCACAGGGGTCGCAAGAGACCCAGTACTTC	CASSPQGSQETQYF
TRBV16	NA	TRBJ1-3	NA	TGTGCCAGCAGACCCGGGGGGGGGCGATCCTCTGGAAACACCATATATTTT	CASRPGGGRSSGNTIYF
TRBV2	NA	TRBJ1-6	NA	TGTGCCAGCAGTGCGGAACAGTTCTATAATTCACCCCTCCACTTT	CASSAEQFYNSPLHF
TRBV5-4	once	TRBJ2-6	NA	TGTGCCAGCAGCGTTAGCTCTGGGGCCAACGTCCTGACTTTC	CASSVSSGANVLTF
TRBV11-2	once	TRBJ2-5	TRBD2	TGTGCCAGCAGCTTAGGGACTAGCGGGGGTATTGGAGAGACCCAGTACTTC	CASSLGTSGGIGETQYF
TRBV5-1	NA	TRBJ2-1	NA	TGCGCCAGCAACCGGGACTCTTACAATGAGCAGTTCTTC	CASNRDSYNEQFF
TRBV20-1	NA	TRBJ1-2	NA	TGCAGTGCTAGTTGGGCAGGGGATGGCTACACCTTC	CSASWAGDGYTF
TRBV5-1	few	TRBJ1-6	TRBD1	TGCGCCAGCAGCGGAGCCCGGGACAGGGTTAATTCACCCCTCCACTTT	CASSGARDRVNSPLHF
TRBV5-1	few	TRBJ1-1	NA	TGCGCCAGCAGCACCACACAGGGGAACACTGAAGCTTTCTTT	CASSTTQGNTEAFF
TRBV5-6	NA	TRBJ1-6	NA	TGTGCCAGCAGCTCCTGGGGGGGGATCACCCTCCACTTT	CASSSWGGITLHF
TRBV25-1	NA	TRBJ2-1	NA	TGTGCCAGCAGCGGGGACTCCTACAATGAGCAGTTCTTC	CASSGDSYNEQFF
TRBV24-1	NA	TRBJ2-5	TRBD1	TGTGCCACCAGTGACCCAAGACAGGGGGAGACCCAGTACTTC	CATSDPRQGETQYF
TRBV30	NA	TRBJ1-1	TRBD1	TGTGCCTGGTCGGCAGGGGGGCAGATCACTGAAGCTTTCTTT	CAWSAGGQITEAFF
TRBV6-1	NA	TRBJ1-5	NA	TGTGCCAGCAGTGAAGTATCAGGGGCTGGCAATCAGCCCCAGCATTTT	CASSEVSGAGNQPQHF
TRBV6-2/TRBV6-3	NA	TRBJ1-3	NA	TGTGCCAGCAGTTACCCCAGGGTCGGAAACACCATATATTTT	CASSYPRVGNTIYF
TRBV19	NA	TRBJ1-2	NA	TGTGCCAGTAGACCGAGCGGGGGGGCCTATGGCTACACCTTC	CASRPSGGAYGYTF
TRBV2	NA	TRBJ2-5	TRBD1	TGTGCCAGCAGTTCAGGACAGGGGCGGGGAGAGACCCAGTACTTC	CASSSGQGRGETQYF
TRBV5-4	NA	TRBJ1-3	NA	TGTGCCAGCAGCCCAGGGTTCAGCTCTGGAAACACCATATATTTT	CASSPGFSSGNTIYF
TRBV2	NA	TRBJ2-3	TRBD2	TGTGCCAGCAGTGTAGGCGGGGGGGTCACAGATACGCAGTATTTT	CASSVGGGVTDTQYF
TRBV4-1	NA	TRBJ2-7	NA	TGCGCCAGCAGCCAAGTGGCAGGGATAGCCTACGAGCAGTACTTC	CASSQVAGIAYEQYF
TRBV27	NA	TRBJ2-7	TRBD1	TGTGCCAGCAGTACCCGGGACAGGAACCACGAGCAGTACTTC	CASSTRDRNHEQYF
TRBV11-2	NA	TRBJ1-5	TRBD1	TGTGCCAGCAGCTTAGGACAGGGAGGTCAGCCCCAGCATTTT	CASSLGQGGQPQHF
TRBV28	once	TRBJ2-3	TRBD2	TGTGCCAGTAGAAGCGGGGGGCCCTCAGATACGCAGTATTTT	CASRSGGPSDTQYF
TRBV4-1	NA	TRBJ1-1	TRBD1	TGCGCCAGCAGCCACCTCCCGGGACAGGGGACGAACACTGAAGCTTTCTTT	CASSHLPGQGTNTEAFF
TRBV14	NA	TRBJ2-4	NA	TGTGCCAGCAGCCCTCGAACAGGTTCTGAGAACATTCAGTACTTC	CASSPRTGSENIQYF
TRBV10-3	NA	TRBJ2-3	TRBD1	TGTGCCATCAGTGAGTCGACAGGGGGCCTCACAGATACGCAGTATTTT	CAISESTGGLTDTQYF
TRBV7-6	NA	TRBJ1-2	NA	TGTGCCAGCAGCCCCTTCCCAGGGGTATCCAATGGCTACACCTTC	CASSPFPGVSNGYTF
TRBV3-1/TRBV3-2	NA	TRBJ1-4	NA	TGTGCCAGCAGCCCCCTAGGCCGGGGGATGAGGGAAAAACTGTTTTTT	CASSPLGRGMREKLFF
TRBV5-1	few	TRBJ2-1	NA	TGCGCCAGCAGCATCGAGGGGGTCCCTTCCTACAATGAGCAGTTCTTC	CASSIEGVPSYNEQFF